What follows are 17 T cell receptor beta chains derived from one specimen sequenced in a study of blood T cell repertoires in COVID-19. Generated by immunoSEQ multiplex PCR, the TCRdb table keeps only in-frame clones and is missing some. The data contain around 80,000 clones, roughly four fifths of them singletons. The sample was peripheral blood. These receptors came from a human donor in a cohort sampled during active COVID-19.

On this clone: The junction departs from germline at one end; a sequencing error may be responsible. The chain combines TRBV29-1 with TRBJ2-5, with TRBD1 as a possible D gene (5 bases). This CDR3 spans 13 amino acids. CDR1 and CDR2 from the germline V gene are SQVTM and ANQGSEA. CDR3 sequence reads: CSAQFDSQGTQYF. CDR3 sequence (DNA): TGCAGCGCCCAGTTCGACAGCCAAGGGACCCAGTACTTC.

This rearrangement joins TRBV28 to TRBJ2-5; D gene ambiguous. Looked up from germline, CDR1 is MDHEN and CDR2 is SYDVKM. The CDR3 loop spans 16 amino acids. V lost 6 bases to trimming and J lost 1 base, with 18 bases between them. The DNA for the CDR3 is TGTGCCAGCAGCTTTCAAATTCCGCAGGCCCAAGAGACCCAGTACTTC. Protein product: CASSFQIPQAQETQYF. The variable domain in full, with the rest retrieved from reference TRBV28 and TRBJ2-5, is DVKVTQSSRYLVKRTGEKVFLECVQDMDHENMFWYRQDPGLGLRLIYFSYDVKMKEKGDIPEGYSVSREKKERFSLILESASTNQTSMYLCASSFQIPQAQETQYFGPGTRLLVL.

The genes are TRBV30 and TRBJ1-3, with D tentatively TRBD1 (5 bases). Trimming cost V 2 bases and J 0 bases, with 8 bases left between them. Germline CDR1 reads GTSNPN; CDR2 reads SVGIG (reference sequence). This CDR3 contains 14 residues. Here the CDR3 DNA reads TGTGCCTGGAGTCAGGGCTCCTCTGGAAACACCATATATTTT. Amino acids: CAWSQGSSGNTIYF.

A few counts support this clone. This chain uses TRBV28 with TRBJ1-1; 7 bases agree with TRBD1. V lost 5 bases and J lost 6; bases outside the gene matches: 9. There are 14 residues in the CDR3. Per the germline V gene, CDR1 is MDHEN and CDR2 is SYDVKM. This chain's CDR3 is CASSPPGQIAEAFF. The CDR3 DNA is TGTGCCAGCAGTCCCCCGGGACAGATCGCTGAAGCTTTCTTT.

V and J are TRBV27 and TRBJ2-1; 8 bases match TRBD1. This CDR3 contains 16 residues. Losses at the gene ends were 4 bases for V and 6 bases for J; bases not matched to a gene: 11. From germline, CDR1 is MNHEY and CDR2 SMNVEV (reference sequence). The CDR3 DNA sequence: TGTGCCAGCAGTTCACGGACAGGGTGGAAGTCCAATGAGCAGTTCTTC. Its translation is CASSSRTGWKSNEQFF.

The chain recombines TRBV6-2 or TRBV6-3 with TRBJ2-7, with 8 bases that match TRBD2. Germline V gene lookup returns CDR1 MNHEY and CDR2 SVGEGT. This CDR3 is built from 14 residues. The trim removed 6 bases at V and 3 bases at J, leaving 7 bases unmatched. The CDR3 reads CASSHRTSLYEQYF. The CDR3 DNA sequence: TGTGCCAGCAGCCACCGGACTAGCCTCTACGAGCAGTACTTC.

V and J are TRBV5-6 and TRBJ1-2, with unresolved D. Germline CDR1 and CDR2: SGHDT and YYEEEE. V was pared by 3 bases and J by 2 bases, with 17 bases between. CDR3 length: 16 amino acids. In DNA, the CDR3 is TGTGCCAGCAGCTCGCCAAGGTTCGGGTCAAACTATGGCTACACCTTC. As protein: CASSSPRFGSNYGYTF.

The chain links TRBV14 to TRBJ1-1; D gene unclear. This CDR3 region has 14 residues. Between the trimmed V and J ends, which lost 4 bases and 1 base, there was a span of 10 bases. The germline CDR1 and CDR2 sequences are SGHDN and FVKESK. This CDR3 is CASSPHRQNTEAFF. DNA of the CDR3: TGTGCCAGCAGCCCCCATCGACAGAACACTGAAGCTTTCTTT. Combining the CDR3 with reference TRBV14 and TRBJ1-1 gives the whole variable domain EAGVTQFPSHSVIEKGQTVTLRCDPISGHDNLYWYRRVMGKEIKFLLHFVKESKQDESGMPNNRFLAERTGGTYSTLKVQPAELEDSGVYFCASSPHRQNTEAFFGQGTRLTVV.

CDR3 residues: CASSQGQGAGEAFF. The DNA of the CDR3 is TGTGCCAGCAGCCAAGGACAGGGGGCGGGTGAAGCTTTCTTT. The chain combines TRBV3-1 (or the pseudogene TRBV3-2) with TRBJ1-1; 10 bases match TRBD1. The V gene's germline CDR1 is LGHDT and CDR2 YNNKEL (reference sequence). CDR3 size: 14 residues. V lost 1 base and J lost 7; bases outside the gene matches: 3.

The chain carries TRBV11-3 and TRBJ1-2, with a possible D match to TRBD1 (6 bases). There are 14 residues in the CDR3. CDR1 and CDR2 from the germline V gene are SGHNT and YENEEA. V was cut by 2 bases and J by 6 bases, with 13 bases left in between. The CDR3 region is CASSLLGGGHGYTF. The CDR3 DNA sequence: TGTGCCAGCAGCTTATTAGGGGGTGGCCATGGCTACACCTTC.

The table lists this clone with a few counts. The CDR3 DNA sequence: TGTGCCTGGACTCCCGGGAATAGCAATCAGCCCCAGCATTTT. Its protein is CAWTPGNSNQPQHF. V is TRBV30 and J is TRBJ1-5; D not resolved. V shed 4 bases and J shed 0 bases, with 10 bases lying between them. The germline V gene has CDR1 GTSNPN and CDR2 SVGIG (reference sequence). The CDR3 spans 14 residues.

The chain has TRBV5-6 and TRBJ2-7, with no clear D. V lost 4 bases and J 2 bases, leaving 16 bases between the germline ends. Looked up from germline, CDR1 is SGHDT and CDR2 is YYEEEE. The CDR3 is 15 amino acids. In nucleotides, the CDR3 is TGTGCCAGCAGCCTCAACCCAACGGTTACCTACGAGCAGTACTTC. It translates to CASSLNPTVTYEQYF.

The chain has TRBV5-6 and TRBJ2-7; 9 nucleotides match TRBD1. The CDR3 is 16 amino acids. The ends lost 4 bases at V and 5 bases at J; junction bases unmatched: 13. Looked up from germline, CDR1 is SGHDT and CDR2 is YYEEEE. CDR3 amino acids: CASSPLWDRERHEQYF. The DNA of the CDR3 is TGTGCCAGCAGCCCCCTGTGGGACAGGGAACGACACGAGCAGTACTTC.

The chain combines TRBV19 with TRBJ2-2; D remains ambiguous. The V end was cut by 8 bases, the J end by 0 bases, with 13 bases between. CDR3 length equals 15 residues. Germline V gene sequence: CDR1 LNHDA, CDR2 SQIVND (reference sequence). This CDR3 is CASGERPSNTGELFF. The CDR3 coding sequence is TGTGCCAGTGGAGAACGGCCATCGAACACCGGGGAGCTGTTTTTT.

In its sample, this clone is medium-sized (0.01 to 0.1%). The gene calls are TRBV19 and TRBJ2-7; no firm D call. Germline V gene data show CDR1 as LNHDA and CDR2 as SQIVND (reference sequence). The CDR3 is made up of 13 amino acids. The V end lost 0 bases, the J end lost 2 bases, and 5 bases lay between the germline ends. The CDR3 DNA is TGTGCCAGTAGTATAGAAATCACCTACGAGCAGTACTTC. Translated: CASSIEITYEQYF.

The V call is TRBV15, the J call TRBJ1-2; 10 bases agree with TRBD1. The junction had 14 bases not matched to a gene; V was cut back by 5 bases and J by 8 bases. Germline-derived CDR1 and CDR2 are LNHNV and YYDKDF (reference sequence). The CDR3 consists of 16 residues. CDR3 region: CATSSVSGTGVGGYTF. In DNA form, the CDR3 reads TGTGCCACCAGCTCCGTTTCCGGGACAGGGGTCGGAGGCTACACCTTC.

V gene TRBV7-2 combines with J gene TRBJ1-4, with 7 bases fitting TRBD1. J lost 5 bases, V lost 3 bases, and 6 bases had no gene match. Germline V gene sequence: CDR1 SGHTA, CDR2 FQGNSA. This CDR3 has 15 amino acids. CDR3 DNA: TGTGCCAGCAGCTTCCAACCGGGACAGAATGAAAAACTGTTTTTT. It translates to CASSFQPGQNEKLFF. The full variable domain, its missing parts supplied by reference TRBV7-2 and TRBJ1-4, is GAGVSQSPSNKVTEKGKDVELRCDPISGHTALYWYRQSLGQGLEFLIYFQGNSAPDKSGLPSDRFSAERTGGSVSTLTIQRTQQEDSAVYLCASSFQPGQNEKLFFGSGTQLSVL.